The 25 T cell receptor beta chains below come from one sample, sequenced in a study of T cell repertoires in cytomegalovirus infection. No antigens are known for them. TCRdb analysed the reads with MiXCR anew, one entry per CDR3 protein. The table includes fewer than 650,000 distinct CDR3 sequences, almost 40% detected once. This material consisted of cultured PBMCs, taken from culture after CMV antigen stimulation. These receptor sequences come from a human donor in good health (CMV status not recorded). Some clones in this sample may be carry-over from other donors' samples.

This clonotype was observed at least ten times. The rearrangement joins TRBV7-2 to TRBJ2-1; no reliable D call. Germline CDR1 is SGHTA and CDR2 is FQGNSA. The CDR3 totals 13 residues. V lost 1 base and J 9 bases, leaving 10 bases between the germline ends. The CDR3 DNA reads TGTGCCAGCAGCTTAGTGCGGAAGGGTGAGCAGTTCTTC. Its protein is CASSLVRKGEQFF. Full variable domain (missing parts from reference TRBV7-2 and TRBJ2-1): GAGVSQSPSNKVTEKGKDVELRCDPISGHTALYWYRQSLGQGLEFLIYFQGNSAPDKSGLPSDRFSAERTGGSVSTLTIQRTQQEDSAVYLCASSLVRKGEQFFGPGTRLTVL.

This clonotype was observed a few times. The J gene is TRBJ1-3, the V gene TRBV19, with D perhaps TRBD1 (5 bases). V lost 8 bases to trimming and J lost 1 base, with 9 bases between them. From germline, CDR1 is LNHDA and CDR2 SQIVND (reference sequence). This CDR3 comprises 13 residues. Here the CDR3 reads CASRQGSGNTIYF. The CDR3 nucleotides read TGTGCCAGTCGGCAGGGATCTGGAAACACCATATATTTT.

V is TRBV2 and J is TRBJ2-2, with D hard to call. The length of the CDR3 is 14 residues. Trimming took off 2 bases at V and 4 bases at J, with 8 bases between the two ends. The germline V gene has CDR1 SNHLY and CDR2 FYNNEI. Here the CDR3 DNA reads TGTGCCAGCAGTGAATTGAGGAGCACCGGGGAGCTGTTTTTT. This translates into CASSELRSTGELFF. The full variable domain, with the rest looked up from reference TRBV2 and TRBJ2-2, is EPEVTQTPSHQVTQMGQEVILRCVPISNHLYFYWYRQILGQKVEFLVSFYNNEISEKSEIFDDQFSVERPDGSNFTLKIRSTKLEDSAMYFCASSELRSTGELFFGEGSRLTVL.

The sample holds one count of this clonotype. V is TRBV7-4 and J is TRBJ1-5; the D gene is possibly TRBD1 (5 bases). Per germline, CDR1 SGHVT and CDR2 SQSDAQ. CDR3 length: 18 residues. V dropped 1 base and J dropped 3 bases, with 19 bases sitting between them. CDR3 amino acids: CASSLDWGWGSDNQPQHF. As DNA, the CDR3 is TGTGCCAGCAGCTTAGACTGGGGGTGGGGGTCGGACAATCAGCCCCAGCATTTT.

This clonotype was detected only once. The chain employs TRBV6-5 and TRBJ2-1; 10 nucleotides match TRBD2. Germline V gene data show CDR1 as MNHEY and CDR2 as SVGAGI. Germline trimming cut 8 bases from V and 8 bases from J; bases unmatched to any gene: 3. This CDR3 is built from 12 residues. Written as DNA, the CDR3 is TGTGCCAGCGGACTAGCGGCCCATGAGCAGTTCTTC. Protein product: CASGLAAHEQFF.

The chain couples TRBV10-3 to TRBJ1-1; D not resolved. Germline V gene data show CDR1 as ENHRY and CDR2 as SYGVKD. Trimming cost V 3 bases and J 6 bases, with 11 bases left between them. This CDR3 has 13 residues. The CDR3 loop is CAISDSWRAEAFF. The CDR3, as DNA: TGTGCCATCAGTGATTCCTGGAGGGCTGAAGCTTTCTTT.

The chain joins TRBV11-2 to TRBJ1-1, with D hard to call. CDR3 length: 13 amino acids. CDR1 is SGHAT, CDR2 FQNNGV, per germline. V lost 4 bases to trimming and J lost 6 bases, with 12 bases between them. Here the CDR3 reads CASSSRGAAEAFF. CDR3 DNA: TGTGCCAGCAGCTCCCGTGGCGCTGCTGAAGCTTTCTTT.

The CDR3 protein is CASSLASGVPYEQYF. Here the CDR3 DNA reads TGTGCCAGCAGCTTAGCGTCAGGGGTTCCCTACGAGCAGTACTTC. V and J are TRBV11-2 and TRBJ2-7; a possible D gene is TRBD1 (6 bases). Trimming cost V 1 base and J 2 bases, with 12 bases left between them. CDR3 length equals 15 residues. The germline CDR1 and CDR2 sequences are SGHAT and FQNNGV. The entire variable domain, with the rest obtained from reference TRBV11-2 and TRBJ2-7, is as follows: EAGVAQSPRYKIIEKRQSVAFWCNPISGHATLYWYQQILGQGPKLLIQFQNNGVVDDSQLPKDRFSAERLKGVDSTLKIQPAKLEDSAVYLCASSLASGVPYEQYFGPGTRLTVT.

The J gene is TRBJ1-2, the V gene TRBV2; 7 nucleotides line up with TRBD1. Germline V gene sequence: CDR1 SNHLY, CDR2 FYNNEI. The J segment lost 2 bases and the V segment lost 1 base, leaving 16 bases of the junction unmatched. This CDR3 is built from 19 residues. The CDR3 nucleotides are TGTGCCAGCAGTGAAGTTGTTGGAGGGGACAGATACATGAACTATGGCTACACCTTC. It translates to CASSEVVGGDRYMNYGYTF.

The chain combines TRBV28 with TRBJ1-4, with 9 bases lining up with TRBD1. The trim removed 4 bases at V and 7 bases at J, leaving 7 bases unmatched. This CDR3 has 15 residues. Germline values: CDR1 MDHEN, CDR2 SYDVKM. The DNA of the CDR3 is TGTGCCAGCAGTTCCGCCGGGACAGGGTTTGAAAAACTGTTTTTT. Encoded protein: CASSSAGTGFEKLFF.

This clonotype was detected ten times or more. The CDR3 here is CASRRQRSGANVLTF. Written as DNA, the CDR3 is TGTGCCAGCAGAAGACAGCGCTCTGGGGCCAACGTCCTGACTTTC. The rearrangement links TRBV7-2 to TRBJ2-6; D may be TRBD1 (5 bases). The V end lost 6 bases, the J end lost 0 bases, and 9 bases lay between the germline ends. CDR1 SGHTA and CDR2 FQGNSA come from the germline V gene. The CDR3 spans 15 residues.

The genes are TRBV29-1 and TRBJ2-1; 7 nucleotides match TRBD1. Germline CDR1 reads SQVTM; CDR2 reads ANQGSEA. Trimming cost V 4 bases and J 7 bases; bases outside gene matches: 7. The CDR3 consists of 13 residues. Here the CDR3 DNA reads TGCAGCGTTGTAAGGGGGCCAGGGAATGAGCAGTTCTTC. Translating gives CSVVRGPGNEQFF.

This clonotype was picked up a small number of times. V and J are TRBV4-1 and TRBJ2-1, with 7 bases matching TRBD1. Germline assignment: CDR1 MGHRA and CDR2 YSYEKL. This CDR3 is 12 amino acids long. Trimming at V came to 9 bases and at J to 4 bases, leaving 3 bases not matched to a gene. The CDR3: CASRDRYNEQFF. CDR3 nucleotides: TGCGCCAGTCGGGACAGATACAATGAGCAGTTCTTC.

The CDR3 DNA is TGTGCCACCAGCCCGACTAGACGGACACCAGATACGCAGTATTTT. It yields the protein CATSPTRRTPDTQYF. The rearrangement joins TRBV15 to TRBJ2-3; D possibly corresponds to TRBD2 (6 bases). Looked up from germline, CDR1 is LNHNV and CDR2 is YYDKDF (reference sequence). CDR3 size: 15 residues. The V gene lost 5 bases and the J gene lost 4 bases, with 16 bases spanning the gap.

The J gene is TRBJ1-2, the V gene TRBV7-2; D may be TRBD1 (5 bases). Trimming shortened V by 3 bases and J by 0 bases, and 8 bases separated the two germline ends. Germline V gene data show CDR1 as SGHTA and CDR2 as FQGNSA. This CDR3 has 14 residues. CDR3 sequence: CASSFGGTNYGYTF. Written as DNA, the CDR3 is TGTGCCAGCAGCTTCGGGGGGACTAACTATGGCTACACCTTC.

This clonotype has only a few counts. The chain has TRBV7-8 and TRBJ1-4, with 8 positions matching TRBD1. The V and J ends lost 5 bases and 0 bases, in that order; junction bases with no gene match: 8. The CDR3 is 17 residues long. Germline V gene lookup returns CDR1 SGHVS and CDR2 FQNEAQ. Here the CDR3 DNA reads TGTGCCAGCAGCCAACGGGACAGGACTGCAACTAATGAAAAACTGTTTTTT. Translating it yields CASSQRDRTATNEKLFF.

A few counts support this clonotype. The chain recombines TRBV6-6 with TRBJ2-7; D is perhaps TRBD1 (5 bases). In germline, CDR1 is MNHNY, CDR2 SVGAGI (reference sequence). V was clipped by 5 bases and J by 2 bases, with 13 bases between them. This CDR3 has 14 residues. The CDR3 sequence is CASSVPTDTYEQYF. CDR3 sequence (DNA): TGTGCCAGCAGTGTACCGACAGATACCTACGAGCAGTACTTC.

The V and J genes are TRBV6-2 or TRBV6-3 and TRBJ2-3, with unresolved D. Germline loops: CDR1 MNHEY, CDR2 SVGEGT. The CDR3 is 13 residues long. V lost 2 bases to trimming and J lost 5 bases, with 8 bases between them. The DNA of the CDR3 is TGTGCCAGCAGTTACATCATCGTAGATACGCAGTATTTT. Protein: CASSYIIVDTQYF.

The chain has TRBV4-2 and TRBJ1-2; weak D call: TRBD1 (5 bases). Looked up from germline, CDR1 is LGHNA and CDR2 is YNFKEQ. This CDR3 contains 14 residues. The V end was cut by 0 bases, the J end by 2 bases, with 7 bases between. The CDR3 sequence is CASSQDRENYGYTF. As DNA, the CDR3 is TGTGCCAGCAGCCAAGACAGGGAGAACTATGGCTACACCTTC.

The rearrangement uses TRBV4-1 and TRBJ1-2; perhaps TRBD1 as D (5 bases). Deletions cut 0 bases from V and 7 bases from J, with 15 bases between. The germline CDR1 and CDR2 sequences are MGHRA and YSYEKL. The CDR3 loop spans 15 amino acids. CDR3 coding DNA: TGCGCCAGCAGCCAAGATCCAGGGTCGGTAGCTGGCTACACCTTC. Residues: CASSQDPGSVAGYTF.

This chain joins TRBV11-1 and TRBJ2-7, with TRBD1 identical over 9 bases. The CDR3 runs to 15 residues. Trimming took 4 bases from V and 4 from J; bases not matched to a gene: 8. Germline V gene data show CDR1 as SGHAT and CDR2 as FQDESV (reference sequence). The DNA for the CDR3 is TGTGCCAGCAGCTCGACGGGACAGGGACATTACGAGCAGTACTTC. As protein: CASSSTGQGHYEQYF. Full variable domain (remainder filled in from reference TRBV11-1 and TRBJ2-7): EAEVAQSPRYKITEKSQAVAFWCDPISGHATLYWYRQILGQGPELLVQFQDESVVDDSQLPKDRFSAERLKGVDSTLKIQPAELGDSAMYLCASSSTGQGHYEQYFGPGTRLTVT.

This clonotype has just a few counts. This chain links TRBV7-2 with TRBJ1-2; D perhaps matches TRBD1 (6 bases). V gave up 7 bases and J gave up 2 bases, with 14 bases separating them. Germline CDR1 is SGHTA and CDR2 is FQGNSA. The length of the CDR3 is 14 residues. The CDR3 DNA sequence: TGTGCCAGCACCCCCGGGAGGGGGAACTATGGCTACACCTTC. Amino acid sequence: CASTPGRGNYGYTF.

The chain employs TRBV7-6 and TRBJ2-1; the match to TRBD2 covers 15 bases. The trim removed 5 bases at V and 9 bases at J, leaving 2 bases unmatched. CDR1 is SGHVS, CDR2 FNYEAQ, per germline. This CDR3 region has 14 residues. DNA for the CDR3: TGTGCCAGCAGCCGGACTAGCGGGGGGGCTGAGCAGTTCTTC. Translated, it gives CASSRTSGGAEQFF.

Regarding this clonotype: In this CDR3 the conserved last residue, phenylalanine or tryptophan, is missing, so a read error is likely. CDR3 sequence: CASSPGIQETQYI. CDR3 in DNA: TGTGCCAGCTCACCGGGGATCCAAGAGACCCAGTACATC. This sequence joins TRBV18 and TRBJ2-5; D gene unclear. CDR1 KGHSH and CDR2 LQKENI come from the germline V gene. The CDR3 extends over 13 amino acids. Trimming shortened V by 3 bases and J by 1 base, and 6 bases separated the two germline ends.

The chain links TRBV6-6 to TRBJ2-7; 7 positions agree with TRBD1. Germline loops: CDR1 MNHNY, CDR2 SVGAGI (reference sequence). The length of the CDR3 is 14 residues. The J segment lost 3 bases and the V segment lost 5 bases, leaving 7 bases of the junction unmatched. This CDR3 reads CASSVNRGIYEQYF. For the CDR3, the DNA is TGTGCCAGCAGTGTAAACAGGGGTATCTACGAGCAGTACTTC.